The 17 T cell receptor beta chains listed next were all sequenced from one sample in a study of T cells in Graves' hyperthyroidism and ophthalmopathy. TCR beta CDR3 sequences were amplified from RNA transcripts. Using the HTBI primer set, a first-round RT-PCR was run on the TCR CDR3. TCRdb independently ran MiXCR on the multiplex PCR reads; one entry per CDR3 protein. The table has hundreds of thousands of distinct CDR3 sequences, approximately 20% seen once. The specimen sequenced was blood. These receptors all come from a man aged 35 to 55 with Graves' ophthalmopathy.

V is TRBV11-2 and J is TRBJ2-2; TRBD1 might be the D (6 bases). Gene TRBJ1-4 matches the end of the DNA better, so the J call may be wrong. Germline CDR1 reads SGHAT; CDR2 reads FQNNGV. This CDR3 is built from 15 residues. CDR3 DNA sequence: TGTGCCAGCTCCCAGGGTGGGCAGGGGAGTAAAAAACTGTTTTTT. The encoded protein is CASSQGGQGSKKLFF.

The chain is built from TRBV7-8 and TRBJ2-1, with TRBD1 as a possible D gene (6 bases). The CDR3 is 16 residues long. Looked up from germline, CDR1 is SGHVS and CDR2 is FQNEAQ. Trimming left V 6 bases short and J 0 bases short, with 15 bases between. CDR3 sequence reads: CASRPGHPSSYNEQFF. CDR3 in DNA: TGTGCCAGCAGGCCGGGACACCCGAGCTCCTACAATGAGCAGTTCTTC.

The gene calls are TRBV5-1 and TRBJ2-2, with a tentative D call TRBD1 (6 bases). This CDR3 is 17 amino acids long. The germline V gene encodes CDR1 SGHRS and CDR2 YFSETQ. Trimming shortened V by 0 bases and J by 3 bases, and 15 bases separated the two germline ends. The CDR3 spells CASSLGLSGVYTGELFF. CDR3 sequence (DNA): TGCGCCAGCAGCTTGGGGTTGTCAGGGGTGTACACCGGGGAGCTGTTTTTT.

In its sample, this clonotype was seen many times. This chain links TRBV30 with TRBJ1-1, with TRBD1 matching 7 bases. The germline V gene encodes CDR1 GTSNPN and CDR2 SVGIG (reference sequence). The V gene end was trimmed by 0 bases and the J gene end by 1 base; junction bases not matched to a gene: 5. This CDR3 is built from 15 residues. The CDR3 bases are TGTGCCTGGAGTGTCAGAGGGGGCAAGAACACTGAAGCTTTCTTT. Translating gives CAWSVRGGKNTEAFF.

V and J are TRBV7-2 and TRBJ1-2; D call uncertain. The V end was cut by 0 bases, the J end by 4 bases, with 9 bases between. The CDR3 sequence is 14 residues long. The germline V gene has CDR1 SGHTA and CDR2 FQGNSA. As DNA, the CDR3 is TGTGCCAGCAGCTTAGCGCGCCGACTCTATGGCTACACCTTC. Amino acids: CASSLARRLYGYTF. The whole variable domain, remainder taken from reference TRBV7-2 and TRBJ1-2, is GAGVSQSPSNKVTEKGKDVELRCDPISGHTALYWYRQSLGQGLEFLIYFQGNSAPDKSGLPSDRFSAERTGGSVSTLTIQRTQQEDSAVYLCASSLARRLYGYTFGSGTRLTVV.

This chain uses TRBV25-1 with TRBJ1-2, with 7 bases fitting TRBD1. Trimming cost V 4 bases and J 2 bases; bases outside gene matches: 7. This CDR3 comprises 15 residues. Germline V lookup: CDR1 MGHDK, CDR2 SYGVNS. CDR3 DNA sequence: TGTGCCAGCAGTGGAGACAGGGCGGTCAACTATGGCTACACCTTC. This sequence encodes CASSGDRAVNYGYTF.

This clonotype was counted ten times or more. The chain carries TRBV6-2 or TRBV6-3 and TRBJ1-1; D possibly corresponds to TRBD1 (6 bases). Per the germline V gene, CDR1 is MNHEY and CDR2 is SVGEGT. Trimming stripped 0 bases from V and 1 base from J, with 18 bases between. This CDR3 is 18 amino acids long. CDR3 residues: CASSYSGDRRSQNTEAFF. CDR3 in DNA: TGTGCCAGCAGTTACTCGGGCGACAGGAGGAGCCAGAACACTGAAGCTTTCTTT.

V is TRBV30 and J is TRBJ1-6; D is perhaps TRBD1 (6 bases). Germline V gene sequence: CDR1 GTSNPN, CDR2 SVGIG (reference sequence). V shed 3 bases and J shed 6 bases, with 9 bases lying between them. The CDR3 has 13 amino acids. Here the CDR3 DNA reads TGTGCCTGGAGCAACAGGGTTAATTCACCCCTCCACTTT. Translation gives CAWSNRVNSPLHF.

This clonotype was seen only a few times. The chain has TRBV28 and TRBJ1-2; 8 bases fit TRBD1. The germline gives CDR1 MDHEN, CDR2 SYDVKM. The CDR3 consists of 13 residues. V trimming: 4 bases; J trimming: 10 bases; junction bases outside the gene matches: 8. The CDR3 DNA follows: TGTGCCAGCAGTTCAGGACAGGGATCGGACTACACCTTC. It specifies CASSSGQGSDYTF.

This chain connects TRBV12-3 or TRBV12-4 to TRBJ1-3; maybe TRBD1 (5 bases). The CDR3 is 13 amino acids. Between the trimmed V and J ends, which lost 7 bases and 4 bases, there was a span of 11 bases. CDR3 amino acids: CASKGRGGNTIYF. The DNA for the CDR3 is TGTGCCAGCAAGGGCCGGGGGGGAAACACCATATATTTT.

This clonotype showed up just a few times. The V and J genes are TRBV30 and TRBJ1-1; a possible D gene is TRBD1 (5 bases). V lost 1 base and J 0 bases, leaving 15 bases between the germline ends. Germline V gene sequence: CDR1 GTSNPN, CDR2 SVGIG (reference sequence). This CDR3 has 16 amino acids. The CDR3 sequence is CAWSGRTGLLNTEAFF. The CDR3 DNA sequence: TGTGCCTGGAGTGGGAGAACAGGTTTGCTGAACACTGAAGCTTTCTTT.

This clonotype has only a few counts. V is TRBV6-1 and J is TRBJ2-1; D might be TRBD1 or TRBD2, each matching 6 bases. V was cut by 4 bases and J by 2 bases, with 15 bases left in between. Germline V gene data show CDR1 as MNHNS and CDR2 as SASEGT. This CDR3 spans 16 amino acids. The CDR3 is CASSGIRGPAYNEQFF. CDR3 nucleotides: TGTGCCAGCAGTGGGATTCGGGGGCCCGCCTACAATGAGCAGTTCTTC.

The table lists this clonotype with many counts. In DNA, the CDR3 is TGTGCCAGCAGTGAAAGAGCCTCACTTAGGTCGCCCGGTTTGGCCTACAATGAGCAGTTCTTC. It is translated as CASSERASLRSPGLAYNEQFF. V usage is TRBV6-1 and J usage is TRBJ2-1; D remains unclear. The CDR3 extends over 21 amino acids. CDR1 and CDR2 from the germline V gene are MNHNS and SASEGT. The V gene lost 2 bases and the J gene lost 2 bases, with 28 bases spanning the gap.

The chain links TRBV18 to TRBJ2-5, with D unclear. From germline, CDR1 is KGHSH and CDR2 LQKENI. V lost 5 bases, J lost 1 base, and 17 bases lay in between. The CDR3 has 16 amino acids. CDR3 nucleotides: TGTGCCAGCTCATCGACCAATTCTTACGGCCAAGAGACCCAGTACTTC. It encodes CASSSTNSYGQETQYF.

The table lists this clonotype with many counts. The V call is TRBV2, the J call TRBJ1-5; a weak D match, TRBD1 (6 bases). The CDR3 has 15 amino acids. The germline gives CDR1 SNHLY, CDR2 FYNNEI. With 6 bases removed from V and 4 bases from J, the gap between germline ends came to 16 bases. The CDR3, as DNA: TGTGCCAGCAGCTTAAGGGGGGCGACGAATCAGCCCCAGCATTTT. It specifies CASSLRGATNQPQHF.

This clonotype has only a few counts. The chain combines TRBV24-1 with TRBJ2-3; D remains ambiguous. The germline CDR1 and CDR2 sequences are KGHDR and SFDVKD. The CDR3 runs 13 residues. V was shortened by 3 bases and J by 2 bases, with 5 bases between the two germline ends. CDR3 region: CATSDPITDTQYF. The DNA of the CDR3 is TGTGCCACCAGTGATCCCATCACAGATACGCAGTATTTT.

The chain has TRBV29-1 and TRBJ1-1; D ambiguous. V was shortened by 2 bases and J by 0 bases, with 7 bases between the two germline ends. The CDR3 totals 13 residues. Per the germline V gene, CDR1 is SQVTM and CDR2 is ANQGSEA. CDR3 DNA sequence: TGCAGCGTTGAACCCTTCATGAACACTGAAGCTTTCTTT. Protein: CSVEPFMNTEAFF.